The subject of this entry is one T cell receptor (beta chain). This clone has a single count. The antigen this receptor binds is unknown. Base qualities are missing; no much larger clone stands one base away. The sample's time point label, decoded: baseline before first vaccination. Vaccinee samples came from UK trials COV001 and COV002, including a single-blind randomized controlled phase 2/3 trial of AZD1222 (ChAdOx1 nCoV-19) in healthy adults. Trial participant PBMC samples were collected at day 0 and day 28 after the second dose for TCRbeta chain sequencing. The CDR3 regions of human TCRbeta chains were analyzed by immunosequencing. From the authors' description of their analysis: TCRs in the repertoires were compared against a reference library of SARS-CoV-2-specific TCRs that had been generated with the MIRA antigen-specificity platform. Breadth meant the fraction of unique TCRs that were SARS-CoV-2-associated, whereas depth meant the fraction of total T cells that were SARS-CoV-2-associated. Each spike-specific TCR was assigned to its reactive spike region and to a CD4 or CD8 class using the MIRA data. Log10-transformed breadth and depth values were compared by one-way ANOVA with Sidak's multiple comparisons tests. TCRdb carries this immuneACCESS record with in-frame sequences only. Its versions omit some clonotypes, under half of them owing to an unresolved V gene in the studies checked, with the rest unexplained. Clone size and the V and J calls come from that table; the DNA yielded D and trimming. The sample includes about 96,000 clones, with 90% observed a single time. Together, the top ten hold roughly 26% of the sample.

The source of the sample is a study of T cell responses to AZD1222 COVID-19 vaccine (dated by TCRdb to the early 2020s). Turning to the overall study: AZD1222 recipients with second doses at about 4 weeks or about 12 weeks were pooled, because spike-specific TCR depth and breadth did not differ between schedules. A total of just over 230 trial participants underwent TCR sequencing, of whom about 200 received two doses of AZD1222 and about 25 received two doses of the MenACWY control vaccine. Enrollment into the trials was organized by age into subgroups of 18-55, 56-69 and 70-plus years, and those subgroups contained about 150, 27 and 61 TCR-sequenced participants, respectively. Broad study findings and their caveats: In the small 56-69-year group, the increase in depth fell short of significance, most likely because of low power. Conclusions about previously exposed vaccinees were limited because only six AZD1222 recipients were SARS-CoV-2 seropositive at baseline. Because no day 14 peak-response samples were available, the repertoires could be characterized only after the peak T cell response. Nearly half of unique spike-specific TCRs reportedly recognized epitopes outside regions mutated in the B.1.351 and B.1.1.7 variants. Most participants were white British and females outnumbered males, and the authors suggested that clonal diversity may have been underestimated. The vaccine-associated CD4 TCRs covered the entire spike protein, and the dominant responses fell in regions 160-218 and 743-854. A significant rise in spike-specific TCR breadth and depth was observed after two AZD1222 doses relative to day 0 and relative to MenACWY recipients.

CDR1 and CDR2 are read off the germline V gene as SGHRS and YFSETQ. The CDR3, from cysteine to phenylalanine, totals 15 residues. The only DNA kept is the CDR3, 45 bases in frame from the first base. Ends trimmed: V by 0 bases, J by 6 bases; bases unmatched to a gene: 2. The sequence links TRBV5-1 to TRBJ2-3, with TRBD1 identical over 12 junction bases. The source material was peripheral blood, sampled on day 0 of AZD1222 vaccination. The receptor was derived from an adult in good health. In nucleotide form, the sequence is TGCGCCAGCAGCTTGGGGGACAGGGGGCCGGATACGCAGTATTTT. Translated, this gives CASSLGDRGPDTQYF.